This TCR beta chain was identified in a study of T cells in Graves' hyperthyroidism and ophthalmopathy. The CDR3 contains 14 residues. Germline V gene data show CDR1 as ENHRY and CDR2 as SYGVKD. Unmatched junction bases numbered 7, after V lost 6 bases and J lost 5 bases. Study-wide points: Stable hyperthyroidism was separated from ophthalmopathy by a model based on 13 V-J features. Before onset, by a median of around six months, the model predicted ophthalmopathy.

Clinical symptoms, serum thyroxine and TRAb, thyroid ultrasound and orbital computed tomography together formed the diagnostic basis. Notes on this clonotype: Its antigen is unknown.

It was RNA transcripts that yielded the amplified TCR beta CDR3 regions. Initially, a first-round RT-PCR of the TCR CDR3 employed the HTBI primer set. TCRdb used MiXCR to reprocess the multiplex PCR reads, holding one entry per CDR3 protein. Counted here are roughly 500,000 distinct CDR3 sequences, 40% to 55% occurring once; the ten biggest clones make up 44%. The source material was peripheral blood or thyroid tissue (not recorded which). The clonotype originates from an adult woman with Graves' disease, either hyperthyroidism or ophthalmopathy (not recorded which). This rearrangement joins TRBV10-3 to TRBJ1-1, with TRBD1 identical over 9 bases. This CDR3 is CAISYTGGGTEAFF. The CDR3 DNA reads TGTGCCATCAGCTATACAGGGGGCGGAACTGAAGCTTTCTTT.